These T cell receptor beta chains were read from a single sample in a study of blood T cell repertoires in COVID-19. TCRdb's copy holds only in-frame clones and misses some; the assay was immunoSEQ multiplex PCR. The table lists more than 95,000 clones, roughly four fifths of them singletons. Sequenced input: peripheral blood. These receptors originate from a woman aged 80 or over with acute or convalescent COVID-19. Both conserved end residues are part of each CDR3. A D gene is named only where the DNA matches it firmly. Size is stated for part of the rows, as once, few or many counts, or as a class when the clone is expanded.

>TRBJ2-3|TRBV5-1|TRBD2|-
CASSFNSGRDTDTQYF
TGCGCCAGCAGCTTTAATAGCGGGAGGGACACAGATACGCAGTATTTT
>TRBJ1-5|TRBV19|TRBD1|-
CASSIRGTGEGNQPQHF
TGTGCCAGTAGTATCCGTGGGACAGGGGAAGGCAATCAGCCCCAGCATTTT
>TRBJ1-2|TRBV19|-|once
CASSSGEGGHGYTF
TGTGCCAGTAGTTCGGGAGAGGGAGGGCATGGCTACACCTTC
>TRBJ2-3|TRBV29-1|TRBD2|few
CSVPPTSGNTDTQYF
TGCAGCGTCCCCCCGACTAGCGGCAACACAGATACGCAGTATTTT
>TRBJ2-7|TRBV20-1|TRBD1|few
CSASPTGNEQYF
TGCAGTGCTAGTCCGACAGGGAACGAGCAGTACTTC
>TRBJ1-5|TRBV11-2|TRBD1|-
CASSSLGTGNQPQHF
TGTGCCAGCAGCTCACTGGGGACAGGGAATCAGCCCCAGCATTTT
>TRBJ1-5|TRBV7-9|-|-
CASSLSNNQPQHF
TGTGCCAGCAGCTTAAGCAACAATCAGCCCCAGCATTTT
>TRBJ2-7|TRBV11-2|-|-
CASSLRQVHEQYF
TGTGCCAGCAGCCTCAGACAGGTTCACGAGCAGTACTTC
>TRBJ2-2|TRBV5-1|TRBD2|-
CASSLRGLMNTGELFF
TGCGCCAGCAGCTTGAGGGGACTAATGAACACCGGGGAGCTGTTTTTT
>TRBJ1-2|TRBV10-3|TRBD1|-
CAISDLGQGGPANYGYTF
TGTGCCATCAGTGACCTAGGACAGGGCGGGCCAGCTAACTATGGCTACACCTTC
>TRBJ2-1|TRBV5-1|TRBD2|-
CASSTSGSYNEQFF
TGCGCCAGCAGCACTAGCGGCTCCTACAATGAGCAGTTCTTC
>TRBJ2-3|TRBV7-2|-|-
CASSLRRGTDTQYF
TGTGCCAGCAGCCTAAGACGGGGCACAGATACGCAGTATTTT
>TRBJ2-3|TRBV18|-|-
CASSPTGGDTDTQYF
TGTGCCAGCTCGCCCACAGGGGGGGACACAGATACGCAGTATTTT
>TRBJ2-4|TRBV7-9|TRBD1|-
CASSLGGGRVRAKNIQYF
TGTGCCAGCAGCTTAGGAGGGGGCCGGGTGCGGGCCAAAAACATTCAGTACTTC
>TRBJ2-1|TRBV28|TRBD2|-
CASSLTGRAKNEQFF
TGTGCCAGCAGTTTGACCGGGAGGGCCAAAAATGAGCAGTTCTTC
>TRBJ2-2|TRBV7-7|-|-
CASSPLANTGELFF
TGTGCCAGCAGCCCACTCGCGAACACCGGGGAGCTGTTTTTT
>TRBJ1-2|TRBV6-2/TRBV6-3|-|-
CASSYEGVRSDGYTF
TGTGCCAGCAGTTACGAGGGGGTGAGGTCTGATGGCTACACCTTC
>TRBJ1-2|TRBV19|-|-
CASSTPRVVEGYTF
TGTGCCAGTAGTACCCCCAGGGTAGTGGAGGGCTACACCTTC
>TRBJ2-1|TRBV9|TRBD2|-
CASSASLAGGNEQFF
TGTGCCAGCAGCGCCTCTCTAGCGGGAGGCAATGAGCAGTTCTTC
>TRBJ2-2|TRBV5-5|TRBD2|-
CASSKTVTRGGTGELFF
TGTGCCAGCAGCAAGACAGTGACCCGGGGGGGCACCGGGGAGCTGTTTTTT
>TRBJ2-5|TRBV5-1|TRBD1|-
CASSPTDRDLETQYF
TGCGCCAGCAGCCCAACCGACAGGGATTTAGAGACCCAGTACTTC
>TRBJ2-7|TRBV19|TRBD1|-
CASSISTGVRFYEQYF
TGTGCCAGTAGTATTTCGACAGGGGTAAGGTTCTACGAGCAGTACTTC